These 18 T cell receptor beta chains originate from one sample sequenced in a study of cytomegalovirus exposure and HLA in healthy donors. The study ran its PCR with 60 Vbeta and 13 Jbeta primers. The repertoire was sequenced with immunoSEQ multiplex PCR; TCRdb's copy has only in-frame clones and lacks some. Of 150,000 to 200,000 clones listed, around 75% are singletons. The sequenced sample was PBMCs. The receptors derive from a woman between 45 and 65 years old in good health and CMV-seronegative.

CDR3 in DNA: TGTGCCAGCAGCCGACAGGGGGCTACTAATGAAAAACTGTTTTTT. This encodes CASSRQGATNEKLFF. This sequence joins TRBV11-1 and TRBJ1-4; 10 bases map to TRBD1. This CDR3 has 15 amino acids. Germline loops: CDR1 SGHAT, CDR2 FQDESV (reference sequence). Trimming cost V 5 bases and J 2 bases; bases outside gene matches: 2.

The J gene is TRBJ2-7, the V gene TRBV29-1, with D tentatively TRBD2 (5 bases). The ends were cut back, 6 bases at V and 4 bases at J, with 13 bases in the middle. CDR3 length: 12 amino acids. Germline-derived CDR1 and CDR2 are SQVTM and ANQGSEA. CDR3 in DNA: TGCAGCGTACTTGGGAGATCGTACGAGCAGTACTTC. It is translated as CSVLGRSYEQYF.

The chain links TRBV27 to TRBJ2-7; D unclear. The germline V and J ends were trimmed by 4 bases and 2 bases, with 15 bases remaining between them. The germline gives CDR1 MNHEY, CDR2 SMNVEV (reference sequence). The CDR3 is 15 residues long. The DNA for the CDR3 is TGTGCCAGCAGTTACAGCAATTTAGTTGCCTACGAGCAGTACTTC. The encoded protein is CASSYSNLVAYEQYF.

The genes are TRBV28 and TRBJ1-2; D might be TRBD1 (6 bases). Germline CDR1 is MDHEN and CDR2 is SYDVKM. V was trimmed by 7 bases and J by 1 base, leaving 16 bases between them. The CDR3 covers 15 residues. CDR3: CASTPGGPNNYGYTF. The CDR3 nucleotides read TGTGCCAGCACCCCGGGGGGCCCAAATAACTATGGCTACACCTTC.

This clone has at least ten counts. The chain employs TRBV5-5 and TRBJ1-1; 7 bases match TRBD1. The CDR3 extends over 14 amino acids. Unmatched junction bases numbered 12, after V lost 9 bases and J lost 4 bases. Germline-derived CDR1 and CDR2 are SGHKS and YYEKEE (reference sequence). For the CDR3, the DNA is TGTGCCACGGTGAGGGACAGCCTTTTCACTGAAGCTTTCTTT. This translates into CATVRDSLFTEAFF.

For the CDR3, the DNA is TGTGCCAGCAGCGTAGCTACGGGGGGAGGCTGTGGCTACACCTTC. Translating gives CASSVATGGGCGYTF. This chain connects TRBV9 to TRBJ1-2; maybe TRBD1 (5 bases). With 0 bases removed from V and 7 bases from J, the gap between germline ends came to 16 bases. Germline V gives CDR1 SGDLS, CDR2 YYNGEE. The CDR3 is 15 residues long. The full variable domain, completed using reference TRBV9 and TRBJ1-2, is DSGVTQTPKHLITATGQRVTLRCSPRSGDLSVYWYQQSLDQGLQFLIQYYNGEERAKGNILERFSAQQFPDLHSELNLSSLELGDSALYFCASSVATGGGCGYTFGSGTRLTVV.

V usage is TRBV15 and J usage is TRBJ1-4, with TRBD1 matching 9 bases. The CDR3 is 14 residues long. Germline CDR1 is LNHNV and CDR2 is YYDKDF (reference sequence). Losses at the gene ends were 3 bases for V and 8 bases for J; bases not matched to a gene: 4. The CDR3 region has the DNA TGTGCCACCAGCAGCAGCGGGACAGGGGAAAAACTGTTTTTT. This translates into CATSSSGTGEKLFF.

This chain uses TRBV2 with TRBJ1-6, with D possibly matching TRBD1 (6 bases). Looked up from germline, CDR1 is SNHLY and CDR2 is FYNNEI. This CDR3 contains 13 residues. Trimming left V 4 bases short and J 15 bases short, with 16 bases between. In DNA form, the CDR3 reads TGTGCCAGCAGTGTCAACCTGGACAGTCGCCTCCACTTT. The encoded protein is CASSVNLDSRLHF.

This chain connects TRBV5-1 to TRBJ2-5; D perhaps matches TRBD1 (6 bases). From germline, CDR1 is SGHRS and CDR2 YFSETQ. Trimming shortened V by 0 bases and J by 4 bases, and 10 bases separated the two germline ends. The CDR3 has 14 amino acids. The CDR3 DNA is TGCGCCAGCAGCTTGGTAGTAGGGGGAGAGACCCAGTACTTC. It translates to CASSLVVGGETQYF.

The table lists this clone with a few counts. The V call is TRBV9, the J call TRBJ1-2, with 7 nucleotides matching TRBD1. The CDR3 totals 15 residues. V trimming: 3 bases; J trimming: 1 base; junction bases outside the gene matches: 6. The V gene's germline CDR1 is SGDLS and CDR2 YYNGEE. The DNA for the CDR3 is TGTGCCAGCAGCGCACAGGGGATAAGTAACTATGGCTACACCTTC. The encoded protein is CASSAQGISNYGYTF.

Here the CDR3 reads CSVLITEAFF. The CDR3 DNA sequence: TGCAGCGTTCTTATCACTGAAGCTTTCTTT. The rearrangement uses TRBV29-1 and TRBJ1-1; D is undetermined. The CDR3 length is 10 residues. Trimming cost V 5 bases and J 4 bases, with 5 bases left between them. Germline values: CDR1 SQVTM, CDR2 ANQGSEA.

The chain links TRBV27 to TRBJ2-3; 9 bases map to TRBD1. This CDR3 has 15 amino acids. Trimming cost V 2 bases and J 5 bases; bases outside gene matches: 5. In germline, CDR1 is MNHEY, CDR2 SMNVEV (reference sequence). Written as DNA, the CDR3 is TGTGCCAGCAGTTTACCGGGACAGGGTGGAGATACGCAGTATTTT. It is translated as CASSLPGQGGDTQYF.

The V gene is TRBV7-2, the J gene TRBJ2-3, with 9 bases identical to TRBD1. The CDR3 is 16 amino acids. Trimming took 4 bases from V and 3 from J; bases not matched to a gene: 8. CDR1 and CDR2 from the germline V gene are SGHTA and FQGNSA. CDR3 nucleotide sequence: TGTGCCAGCAGCTCAACCGGGACAGGGATTACAGATACGCAGTATTTT. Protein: CASSSTGTGITDTQYF. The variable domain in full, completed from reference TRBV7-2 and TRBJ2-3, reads GAGVSQSPSNKVTEKGKDVELRCDPISGHTALYWYRQSLGQGLEFLIYFQGNSAPDKSGLPSDRFSAERTGGSVSTLTIQRTQQEDSAVYLCASSSTGTGITDTQYFGPGTRLTVL.

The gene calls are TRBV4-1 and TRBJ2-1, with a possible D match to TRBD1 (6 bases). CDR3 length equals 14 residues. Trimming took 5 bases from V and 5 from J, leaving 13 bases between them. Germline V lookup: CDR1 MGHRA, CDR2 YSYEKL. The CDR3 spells CASSYQGNDNEQFF. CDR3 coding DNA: TGCGCCAGCAGCTACCAGGGGAATGACAATGAGCAGTTCTTC.

The CDR3 sequence is CASSYRFFGTAYEQYF. The CDR3 DNA reads as TGTGCCAGCAGTTATCGATTTTTCGGGACAGCCTACGAGCAGTACTTC. The chain carries TRBV6-5 and TRBJ2-7, with 7 bases lining up with TRBD1. The CDR3 has 16 amino acids. Germline V gives CDR1 MNHEY, CDR2 SVGAGI. V lost 3 bases and J lost 2; bases outside the gene matches: 10.

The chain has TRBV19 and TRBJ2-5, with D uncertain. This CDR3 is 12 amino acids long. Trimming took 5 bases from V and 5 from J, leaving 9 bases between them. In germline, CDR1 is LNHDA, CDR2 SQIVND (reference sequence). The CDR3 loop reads CASSVRYETQYF. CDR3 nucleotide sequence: TGTGCCAGTAGTGTGCGTTATGAGACCCAGTACTTC.

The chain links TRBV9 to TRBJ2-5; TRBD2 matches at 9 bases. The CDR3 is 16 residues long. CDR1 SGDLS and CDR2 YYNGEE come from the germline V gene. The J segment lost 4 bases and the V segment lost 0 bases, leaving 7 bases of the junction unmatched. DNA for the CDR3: TGTGCCAGCAGCGTAGTAGGGCTAGCGGGAAGAGAGACCCAGTACTTC. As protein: CASSVVGLAGRETQYF.

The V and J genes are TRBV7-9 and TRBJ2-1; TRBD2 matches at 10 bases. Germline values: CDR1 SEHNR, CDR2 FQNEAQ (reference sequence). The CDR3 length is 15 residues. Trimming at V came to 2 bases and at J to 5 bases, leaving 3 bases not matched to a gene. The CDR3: CASSLSLAGNNEQFF. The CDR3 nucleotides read TGTGCCAGCAGCTTATCACTAGCGGGGAACAATGAGCAGTTCTTC.